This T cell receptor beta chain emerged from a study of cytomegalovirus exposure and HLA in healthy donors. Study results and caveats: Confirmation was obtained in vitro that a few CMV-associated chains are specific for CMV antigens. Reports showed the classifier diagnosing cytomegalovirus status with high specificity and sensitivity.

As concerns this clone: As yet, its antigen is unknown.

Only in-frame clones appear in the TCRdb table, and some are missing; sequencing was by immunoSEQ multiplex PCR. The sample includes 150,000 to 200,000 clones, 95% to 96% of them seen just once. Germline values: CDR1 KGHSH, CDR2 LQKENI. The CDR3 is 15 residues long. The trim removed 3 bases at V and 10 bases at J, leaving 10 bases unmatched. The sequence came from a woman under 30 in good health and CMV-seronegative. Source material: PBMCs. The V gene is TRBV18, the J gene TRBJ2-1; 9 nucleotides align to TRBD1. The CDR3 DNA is TGTGCCAGCTCACCCCTTGTGGGACAGGGTGACGAGCAGTTCTTC. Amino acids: CASSPLVGQGDEQFF.